Shown below are 6 T cell receptor beta chains from a single sample sequenced in a study of CD8+ T cells in alopecia areata. Isolated RNA was reverse transcribed into cDNA used as the sequencing template. The protocol was immunoSEQ multiplex PCR, while the TCRdb copy is restricted to in-frame clones and leaves out a portion. The table lists around 140,000 clones, approximately 49% of them singletons. This material consisted of CD4+ T cells sorted from blood, taken at week 0. These receptor sequences come from a human donor with alopecia areata.

CDR3 bases: TGTGCCAGCAGCCAAGAGGGAAGCTATGGCTACACCTTC. It is translated as CASSQEGSYGYTF. This rearrangement joins TRBV4-2 to TRBJ1-2; D gene ambiguous. V shed 0 bases and J shed 4 bases, with 6 bases lying between them. The CDR3 is 13 amino acids. Germline assignment: CDR1 LGHNA and CDR2 YNFKEQ.

The chain is built from TRBV30 and TRBJ2-1; 9 nucleotides line up with TRBD2. Germline CDR1 reads GTSNPN; CDR2 reads SVGIG (reference sequence). Trimming at V came to 3 bases and at J to 7 bases, leaving 4 bases not matched to a gene. The CDR3 length is 13 residues. The CDR3, as DNA: TGTGCCTGGAGCCCTAGCGGGAAGAATGAGCAGTTCTTC. Translating it yields CAWSPSGKNEQFF.

The chain links TRBV30 to TRBJ2-5; 8 bases fit TRBD1. The J call may be in error: the DNA end matches TRBJ2-7 better. Germline CDR1 GTSNPN, CDR2 SVGIG (reference sequence). The CDR3 length is 13 residues. CDR3 protein: CARSSGQGDEQYF. The CDR3 region has the DNA TGTGCCAGATCAAGCGGACAGGGCGACGAGCAGTACTTC.

The gene calls are TRBV4-1 and TRBJ1-5; D is unresolved. V was cut by 0 bases and J by 6 bases, with 6 bases left in between. The CDR3 contains 13 residues. Germline loops: CDR1 MGHRA, CDR2 YSYEKL. Here the CDR3 DNA reads TGCGCCAGCAGCCAAGATTCTATTCAGCCCCAGCATTTT. It encodes CASSQDSIQPQHF.

This clone was counted only a few times. The genes are TRBV29-1 and TRBJ1-2; D possibly corresponds to TRBD1 (6 bases). CDR1 and CDR2 from the germline V gene are SQVTM and ANQGSEA. Trimming removed 7 bases at V and 4 bases at J, with 13 bases between. This CDR3 contains 12 residues. The CDR3, as DNA: TGCAGCGCGGGGGGGCAAAGCTATGGCTACACCTTC. It encodes CSAGGQSYGYTF.

V gene TRBV5-1 combines with J gene TRBJ2-1, with D uncertain. V was clipped by 7 bases and J by 2 bases, with 10 bases between them. This CDR3 comprises 13 residues. Germline CDR1 is SGHRS and CDR2 is YFSETQ. CDR3 DNA: TGCGCCAGCGGACCTTTTACCTACAATGAGCAGTTCTTC. Its protein product is CASGPFTYNEQFF.